This T cell receptor beta chain was captured in a study of shared clonotypes between healthy human individuals. The assay was immunoSEQ multiplex PCR, and TCRdb's table has in-frame clones only and misses some. Here the sample spans around 700,000 clones, 92% being singletons. Looked up from germline, CDR1 is MNHEY and CDR2 is SMNVEV (reference sequence). This CDR3 is built from 17 residues. V lost 0 bases to trimming and J lost 2 bases; unmatched junction nucleotides: 7. Positive CCR7 selection of CD45RO-negative cells yielded the naive CD8 cells, and terminally differentiated effector memory CD45RA+ cells were excluded.

Sequencing was done on a sample of naive CD8+ T cells sorted from blood. The chain couples TRBV27 to TRBJ2-3; 8 nucleotides line up with TRBD2. The clonotype was recovered from a man aged 30-40 years in good health. The CDR3 protein is CASSLSFLAGLTDTQYF. The CDR3 bases are TGTGCCAGCAGTTTATCGTTCCTAGCGGGTCTCACAGATACGCAGTATTTT.